The 13 T cell receptor beta chains below were found in one sample sequenced in a study of blood T cell repertoires in COVID-19. The method was immunoSEQ multiplex PCR; TCRdb's version includes in-frame clones alone and lacks a portion of them. The sample has more than 150,000 clones; less than 80% are singletons. Material: peripheral blood. These receptor sequences come from a man in his fifties who had recovered from COVID-19.

This clone was picked up a small number of times. This sequence joins TRBV7-2 and TRBJ1-1; TRBD1 is a possible D gene (5 bases). The germline V gene encodes CDR1 SGHTA and CDR2 FQGNSA. This CDR3 contains 16 residues. The V end was cut by 5 bases, the J end by 1 base, with 17 bases between. In nucleotides, the CDR3 is TGTGCCAGCAGCCCGGTCCGGGGGTCGGGGAACACTGAAGCTTTCTTT. It is translated as CASSPVRGSGNTEAFF.

J is TRBJ2-1 and V is TRBV7-2; 7 bases fit TRBD2. V shed 5 bases and J 7 bases; nucleotides not matched to a gene: 2. CDR3 size: 12 residues. CDR1 and CDR2 (germline): SGHTA, FQGNSA. The CDR3 DNA is TGTGCCAGCAGCGATAGCGGGAATGAGCAGTTCTTC. Translating it yields CASSDSGNEQFF.

The chain carries TRBV7-9 and TRBJ1-2, with 10 bases identical to TRBD1. The V gene end was trimmed by 2 bases and the J gene end by 4 bases; junction bases not matched to a gene: 10. CDR1 and CDR2 (germline): SEHNR, FQNEAQ (reference sequence). The CDR3 is 17 residues long. In nucleotides, the CDR3 is TGTGCCAGCAGCTTAATCCCGGGACAGGGGACCGGCTATGGCTACACCTTC. Translation: CASSLIPGQGTGYGYTF.

Concerning this clone: One end of the junction is discordant with germline, which a read error may explain. The V call is TRBV19, the J call TRBJ1-5, with 8 bases lining up with TRBD1. Germline V CDR1 and CDR2: LNHDA, SQIVND (reference sequence). The CDR3 extends over 13 amino acids. CDR3: CASRMGQDQPQHF. For the CDR3, the DNA is TGTGCCAGTCGTATGGGACAGGATCAGCCCCAGCATTTT.

The chain has TRBV7-3 and TRBJ2-3, with 8 bases identical to TRBD2. V was pared by 5 bases and J by 1 base, with 5 bases of the junction left unmatched. This CDR3 region has 15 residues. The germline gives CDR1 SGHTA, CDR2 FQGTGA. For the CDR3, the DNA is TGTGCCAGCAGCCAAACGGGAGGGGGCACAGATACGCAGTATTTT. This gives the protein CASSQTGGGTDTQYF.

This chain joins TRBV11-2 and TRBJ1-1, with a weak D call TRBD1 (6 bases). Germline V gene lookup returns CDR1 SGHAT and CDR2 FQNNGV. Trimming removed 5 bases at V and 3 bases at J, with 16 bases between. This CDR3 is built from 15 residues. CDR3 residues: CASSPLGRGYTEAFF. The CDR3 DNA reads as TGTGCCAGCAGCCCGCTGGGCAGGGGCTACACTGAAGCTTTCTTT.

The V call is TRBV2, the J call TRBJ2-1; 8 bases align to TRBD2. The trim removed 4 bases at V and 7 bases at J, leaving 6 bases unmatched. CDR1 and CDR2 (germline): SNHLY, FYNNEI. CDR3 length: 14 residues. CDR3 sequence (DNA): TGTGCCAGCAGTGGGACTAGCCGCTGGAATGAGCAGTTCTTC. The encoded protein is CASSGTSRWNEQFF.

A few counts support this clone. The V and J genes are TRBV5-4 and TRBJ2-1, with 10 bases identical to TRBD2. The trim removed 0 bases at V and 4 bases at J, leaving 10 bases unmatched. The germline gives CDR1 SGHNT, CDR2 YYREEE (reference sequence). This CDR3 has 18 amino acids. This CDR3 is CASSLGGPSGSNYNEQFF. CDR3 in DNA: TGTGCCAGCAGCTTGGGGGGTCCTAGCGGGAGTAATTACAATGAGCAGTTCTTC. Supplemented by reference TRBV5-4 and TRBJ2-1, the full variable domain reads ETGVTQSPTHLIKTRGQQVTLRCSSQSGHNTVSWYQQALGQGPQFIFQYYREEENGRGNFPPRFSGLQFPNYSSELNVNALELDDSALYLCASSLGGPSGSNYNEQFFGPGTRLTVL.

The table lists this clone with a few counts. The chain links TRBV11-2 to TRBJ1-5; no clear D gene. V gave up 2 bases and J gave up 9 bases, with 8 bases separating them. CDR3 length equals 12 residues. Germline V lookup: CDR1 SGHAT, CDR2 FQNNGV. The CDR3 DNA reads as TGTGCCAGCAGCTTAATGACGGGGCCCCAGCATTTT. As protein: CASSLMTGPQHF.

The chain combines TRBV25-1 with TRBJ2-3, with D possibly matching TRBD1 (5 bases). The V and J ends lost 2 bases and 3 bases respectively, with 12 bases between them. The CDR3 is 15 amino acids. Germline V gene lookup returns CDR1 MGHDK and CDR2 SYGVNS. CDR3 protein: CASSESQGRTDTQYF. The CDR3 coding sequence is TGTGCCAGCAGTGAAAGCCAGGGAAGGACAGATACGCAGTATTTT.

The genes are TRBV30 and TRBJ2-3; 11 bases fit TRBD2. Germline V gene data show CDR1 as GTSNPN and CDR2 as SVGIG (reference sequence). The V gene end was trimmed by 3 bases and the J gene end by 0 bases; junction bases not matched to a gene: 17. The CDR3 runs to 20 residues. The CDR3: CAWSRRQGTSGRASTDTQYF. The CDR3 nucleotides read TGTGCCTGGAGCCGGAGACAGGGGACTAGCGGAAGGGCTAGCACAGATACGCAGTATTTT.

This chain uses TRBV5-1 with TRBJ2-3; 7 nucleotides match TRBD2. J was trimmed by 4 bases and V by 1 base; bases with no gene match: 9. This CDR3 is 16 amino acids long. Germline lookup yields CDR1 SGHRS and CDR2 YFSETQ. Here the CDR3 DNA reads TGCGCCAGCAGCTTGAGATCTGCGCGGGAGCCAGATACGCAGTATTTT. Amino acids: CASSLRSAREPDTQYF.

This chain connects TRBV21-1 to TRBJ1-2; the table names TRBD1, a call not compared with the DNA. TRBV21-1 is listed as a pseudogene. The CDR3 extends over 14 amino acids. The CDR3 coding sequence is TGTGCCAGCAGGGTTCAGGGTTCTAACTATGGCTACACCTTC. It is translated as CASRVQGSNYGYTF.